This T cell receptor beta chain was retrieved from a study of shared clonotypes between healthy human individuals (dated by TCRdb to 2019 to 2021). With respect to the entire study: A couple of women and a few men aged 18 to 49 years were included in the cohort. To estimate repertoire size and how much clonotype sharing occurs between individuals, the study deeply sequenced the blood TCR repertoires of several healthy adults. To increase sequencing depth and limit assay-specific biases, TCR repertoire library preparation and sequencing were carried out by different laboratories using diverse techniques. Per donor, leukapheresis produced somewhere between about 0.85 and 8.9 billion PBMCs. For each donor, three plates each were used for CD4 naive and CD4 memory, two plates were used for CD8 naive, and one plate was used for CD8 memory. Broader findings and caveats from the paper: When several donors were compared, the shared fraction of clonotypes was about 5.2% for naive CD4, 3% to 4% for naive CD8, 2% to 2.5% for memory CD4, and roughly 0.4% for memory CD8. The genetic and exposure-history diversity represented was limited by the small number of donors. Compared with non-shared clonotypes, clonotypes shared by all four sorted-subset donors had higher generation probabilities. Naive subsets generally had larger estimated clonotype richness than memory subsets did. Rarefaction of sorted-subset datasets indicated incomplete sequencing despite the large sequencing depth. Pairwise subsampling indicated that sequencing depth was expected to affect the degree of clonotype sharing among donors. Sampling was restricted to blood, and TCR repertoires in tissue are likely to differ from TCR repertoires in blood.

In regard to this clone: Its binding antigen is unknown. Per-nucleotide qualities are absent, and no much larger clonotype sits a single base away.

Donors were healthy HIV-negative adults with no recently reported acute infections or vaccinations. Every donor was a Caucasian adult living in Nashville, Tennessee, USA. CD8 memory samples combined magnetically selected CD45RO+ cells with CCR7-negative CD45RA+ effector memory (TemRA) cells. After blood collection by leukapheresis, PBMCs were isolated using Ficoll-Histopaque density gradient centrifugation and then cryopreserved in the vapor phase of liquid nitrogen. Analytical flow cytometry was used to check the purity and quantity of every magnetically sorted T cell population. Each sorted fraction had its genomic DNA isolated and then quantified by UV absorbance on a Nanodrop 2000c. Using the deep immunoSEQ assay, TCR CDR3 regions were amplified from genomic DNA by multiplex PCR. Genomic DNA extracted from each cell subset was distributed evenly over all wells of several immunoSEQ 96-well plates, and each plate served as one replicate. For sorted subsets, approximately 200 ng of genomic DNA, equivalent to about 30,000 T cell genomes, went into each replicate PCR. The purified libraries were quantified using a Qubit 3.0 fluorometer, sized with a Bioanalyzer 2100, and then quantified again using the KAPA Library Quantification kit. A separate single-read 150-cycle Illumina NextSeq 550 flow cell was used to sequence each immunoSEQ 96-well plate. As for how the authors treated the data: Because the immunoSEQ output included only junctional sequences and no quality scores, the filtering could not be the same as the filtering used for full-length reads. Sequences were annotated with PyIR, a Python wrapper for IgBLAST v1.9, using IMGT germline references to assign V/J genes and CDR3. Reads with weak V/J assignments (E-value above 1e-6), missing CDR3, stop codons, out-of-frame junctions, or ambiguous translated residues were removed. A V3J clonotype was defined by an identical inferred V gene, J gene, and CDR3 amino acid sequence. Percentage overlap between repertoires was computed as shared unique clonotypes divided by the size of the smaller repertoire. RTK rarefaction, the Chao1 estimator, and Recon v2.1 estimates of unobserved clonotypes were used to assess repertoire richness. Generation probabilities were computed with OLGA for all TCRbeta clonotypes obtained by the gDNA method from several donors. What TCRdb holds here is the immuneACCESS table cut down to in-frame rearrangements. Part of the clones is not present; checked against another copy, under half of the missing clones reflect an unresolved V gene, and the others are unexplained. Clone size and V and J calls were adopted from that table, with D and trimming inferred from the DNA. This sample comprises about 110,000 clones, less than 80% of them detected only once. The ten largest clones take up 24% of the sample.

The germline V gene sets CDR1 to SGHRS and CDR2 to YFSETQ. V lost 1 base and J lost 7 bases; the stretch between them is 14 bases long. The CDR3 has 15 amino acids, counting the end cysteine and phenylalanine. Only CDR3 DNA is held: 45 bases, read in frame from base 1. The chain uses TRBV5-1 and TRBJ1-4; D gene: possibly TRBD1, on 6 matching bases. This TCR derives from a woman aged 25 to 45 in good health. Sequenced input: memory CD8+ T cells sorted from blood. Taken with the paper, the label for cell subset or site translates to: CD45RO+ cells pooled with CCR7-negative TemRA cells. DNA sequence: TGCGCCAGCAGCTTGCGATCACAGGGTGGTGAAAAACTGTTTTTT. The translation is CASSLRSQGGEKLFF.